This TCR beta chain was sequenced in a study of identical twins. Template switching created a universal primer site, and the cDNA included unique molecular identifiers. TCRdb re-called the 5' RACE reads with MiXCR, one entry per CDR3 protein. Of about 240,000 distinct CDR3 sequences in the sample, approximately 11% were seen once. The CDR3 sequence is 17 residues long. The V gene's germline CDR1 is SGHRS and CDR2 YFSETQ. The ends lost 4 bases at V and 5 bases at J; junction bases unmatched: 9. The data were also submitted as part of a second study, on yellow fever vaccine responses in identical twins.

The V call is TRBV5-1, the J call TRBJ2-3; 14 nucleotides align to TRBD2. Sequencing was carried out using memory (CD45RO+) T cells sorted from blood. The receptor's source is a woman aged 18-29 years in good health. CDR3: CASSPPGLAGARDTQYF. CDR3 nucleotides: TGCGCCAGCAGCCCTCCGGGACTAGCGGGAGCACGAGATACGCAGTATTTT.